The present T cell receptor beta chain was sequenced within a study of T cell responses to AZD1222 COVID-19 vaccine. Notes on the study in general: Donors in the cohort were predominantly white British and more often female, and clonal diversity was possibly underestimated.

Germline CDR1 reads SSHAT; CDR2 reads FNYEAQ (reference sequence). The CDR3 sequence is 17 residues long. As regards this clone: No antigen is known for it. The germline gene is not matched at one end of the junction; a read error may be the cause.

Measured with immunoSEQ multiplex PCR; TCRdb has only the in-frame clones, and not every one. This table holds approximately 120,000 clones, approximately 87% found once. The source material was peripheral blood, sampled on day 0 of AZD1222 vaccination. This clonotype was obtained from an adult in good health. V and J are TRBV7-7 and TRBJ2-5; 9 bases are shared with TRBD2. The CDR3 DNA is TGTGCTAGCAGCTTATTTGCTAGCGGGGAATACCAAGAGACCCAGTACTTC. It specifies CASSLFASGEYQETQYF.